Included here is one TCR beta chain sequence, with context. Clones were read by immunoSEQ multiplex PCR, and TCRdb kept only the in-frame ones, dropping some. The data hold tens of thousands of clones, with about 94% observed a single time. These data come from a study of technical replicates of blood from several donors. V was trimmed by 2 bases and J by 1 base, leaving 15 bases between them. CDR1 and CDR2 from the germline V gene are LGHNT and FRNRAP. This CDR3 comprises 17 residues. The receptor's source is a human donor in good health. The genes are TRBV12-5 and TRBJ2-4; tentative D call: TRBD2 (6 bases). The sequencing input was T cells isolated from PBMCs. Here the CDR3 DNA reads TGTGCTAGTGGTTTGTCAACGGGAGTCGACGCCAAAAACATTCAGTACTTC. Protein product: CASGLSTGVDAKNIQYF.